The T cell receptor (beta chain) under discussion was sequenced for a study of blood T cell repertoires in COVID-19. The wider study: Both acute and convalescent COVID-19 samples were obtained from the United States, Italy and Spain. T cells, B-cell-depleted T cells, or PBMCs supplied cDNA or gDNA.

The CDR3 contains 16 residues. V lost 4 bases, J lost 3 bases, and 6 bases stayed unmatched. The germline gives CDR1 SGHRS, CDR2 YFSETQ. Per the study methods: Amplified reference gene primers provided the basis for estimating nucleated cell counts. The method was immunoSEQ multiplex PCR; TCRdb's version includes in-frame clones alone and lacks a portion of them. Clone size and the V and J calls come from that table; the DNA yielded D and trimming. The sample holds approximately 100,000 clones, 84% seen once. The receptor's source is a human donor in a cohort sampled during active or convalescent COVID-19. The sample was peripheral blood. This chain uses TRBV5-1 with TRBJ2-3, with 12 bases that match TRBD2. CDR3: CASSALAGGSTDTQYF. CDR3 nucleotides: TGCGCCAGCAGCGCACTAGCGGGGGGTAGTACAGATACGCAGTATTTT.